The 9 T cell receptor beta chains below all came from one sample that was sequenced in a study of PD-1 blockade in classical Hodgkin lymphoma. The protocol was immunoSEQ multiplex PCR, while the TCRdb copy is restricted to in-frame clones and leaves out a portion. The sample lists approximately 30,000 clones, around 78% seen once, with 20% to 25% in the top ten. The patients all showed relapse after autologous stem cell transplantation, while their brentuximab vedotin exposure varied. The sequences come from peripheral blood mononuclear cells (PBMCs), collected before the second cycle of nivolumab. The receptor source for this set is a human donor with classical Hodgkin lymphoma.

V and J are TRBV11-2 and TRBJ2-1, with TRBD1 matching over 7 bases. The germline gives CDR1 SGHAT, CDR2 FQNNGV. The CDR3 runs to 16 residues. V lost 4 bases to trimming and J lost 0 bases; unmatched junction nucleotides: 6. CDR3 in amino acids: CASSSGTESSYNEQFF. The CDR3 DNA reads TGTGCCAGCAGCTCCGGGACAGAGAGCTCCTACAATGAGCAGTTCTTC.

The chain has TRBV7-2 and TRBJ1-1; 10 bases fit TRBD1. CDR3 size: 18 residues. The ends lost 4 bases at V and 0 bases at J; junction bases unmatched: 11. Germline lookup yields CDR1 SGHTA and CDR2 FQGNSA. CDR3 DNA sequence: TGTGCCAGCAGCTCGCCGGACAGGGGGTTTTACATGAACACTGAAGCTTTCTTT. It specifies CASSSPDRGFYMNTEAFF. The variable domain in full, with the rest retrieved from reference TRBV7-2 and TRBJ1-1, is GAGVSQSPSNKVTEKGKDVELRCDPISGHTALYWYRQSLGQGLEFLIYFQGNSAPDKSGLPSDRFSAERTGGSVSTLTIQRTQQEDSAVYLCASSSPDRGFYMNTEAFFGQGTRLTVV.

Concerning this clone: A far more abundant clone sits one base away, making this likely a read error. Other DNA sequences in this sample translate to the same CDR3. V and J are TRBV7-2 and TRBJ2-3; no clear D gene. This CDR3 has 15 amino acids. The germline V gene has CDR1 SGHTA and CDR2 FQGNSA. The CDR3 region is CASSSGPRATDTQYF. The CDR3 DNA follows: TGTGCCAGCAGCTCCGGACCGCGAGCAACAGATACACAGTATTTT.

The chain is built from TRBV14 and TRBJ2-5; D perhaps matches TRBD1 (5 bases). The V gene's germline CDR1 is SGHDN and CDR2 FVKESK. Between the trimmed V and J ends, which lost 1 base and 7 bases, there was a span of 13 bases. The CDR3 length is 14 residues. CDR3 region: CASSQGRGLVTQYF. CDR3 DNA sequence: TGTGCCAGCAGCCAAGGAAGGGGCTTGGTGACCCAGTACTTC.

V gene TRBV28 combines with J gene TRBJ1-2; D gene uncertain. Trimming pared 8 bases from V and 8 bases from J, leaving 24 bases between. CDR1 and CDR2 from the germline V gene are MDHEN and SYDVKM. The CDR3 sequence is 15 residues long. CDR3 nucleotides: TGTGCCAGCCTAGCAGCCTCCTTCAGTCAGCTGGGCTACACCTTC. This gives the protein CASLAASFSQLGYTF.

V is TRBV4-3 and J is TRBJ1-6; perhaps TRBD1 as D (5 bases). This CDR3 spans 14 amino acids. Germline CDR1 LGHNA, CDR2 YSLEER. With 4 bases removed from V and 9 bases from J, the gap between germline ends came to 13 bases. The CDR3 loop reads CASSLTAEASPLHF. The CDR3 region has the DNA TGCGCCAGCAGCCTGACAGCCGAGGCTTCACCCCTCCACTTT.

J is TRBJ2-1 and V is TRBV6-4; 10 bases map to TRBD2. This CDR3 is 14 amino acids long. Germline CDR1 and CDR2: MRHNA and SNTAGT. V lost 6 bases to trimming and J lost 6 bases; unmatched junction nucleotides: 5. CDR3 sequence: CASSSGLASNEQFF. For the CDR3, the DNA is TGTGCCAGCAGCTCGGGACTAGCGAGCAATGAGCAGTTCTTC.

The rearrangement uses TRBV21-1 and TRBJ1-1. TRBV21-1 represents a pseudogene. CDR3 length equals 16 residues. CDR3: CASSSLMVRRNTEAFF. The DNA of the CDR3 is TGTGCCAGCAGCAGTTTAATGGTTCGGCGGAACACTGAAGCTTTCTTT.

CDR3 loop: CASSLGTSDMETQYF. CDR3 bases: TGCGCCAGCAGCTTGGGGACTAGCGATATGGAGACCCAGTACTTC. This chain joins TRBV5-1 and TRBJ2-5, with 9 bases lining up with TRBD2. V was clipped by 0 bases and J by 5 bases; unmatched bases: 5. CDR1 and CDR2 from the germline V gene are SGHRS and YFSETQ. The CDR3 totals 15 residues.